Sequencing of this T cell receptor beta chain was carried out in a study of control samples from healthy donors and cancer patients. Produced via immunoSEQ multiplex PCR; TCRdb's table is partial and in-frame only. The table records fewer than 100,000 clones, roughly four fifths of them present only once. The source is a man aged 55-75 years in good health. Sequencing was performed on blood.

The chain's CDR3 is CASSLGGHGEKLFF. The CDR3 region has the DNA TGCGCCAGCAGCTTGGGTGGGCATGGTGAAAAACTGTTTTTT. The rearrangement uses TRBV5-1 and TRBJ1-4; D gene ambiguous. The CDR3 sequence is 14 residues long. V was shortened by 0 bases and J by 7 bases, with 10 bases between the two germline ends. Germline loops: CDR1 SGHRS, CDR2 YFSETQ.